The 14 T cell receptor beta chains in this list originate from one sample, sequenced in a study of cytomegalovirus exposure and HLA in healthy donors. Both 60 Vbeta primers and 13 Jbeta primers went into the PCR. The table came from immunoSEQ multiplex PCR; TCRdb's copy has only in-frame clones and leaves some out. Counted here are some 86,000 clones, approximately 70% occurring once; the ten biggest clones make up approximately 2.1%. Material: PBMCs. These receptors were collected from a man younger than 45 in good health and CMV-seronegative.

The rearrangement joins TRBV4-3 to TRBJ1-2, with unresolved D. The V gene lost 1 base and the J gene lost 5 bases, with 11 bases spanning the gap. The V gene's germline CDR1 is LGHNA and CDR2 YSLEER. The CDR3 has 14 residues. The DNA for the CDR3 is TGCGCCAGCAGCCAAGCGGGGATTGGGTATGGCTACACCTTC. Protein sequence: CASSQAGIGYGYTF.

This clone has a handful of counts. V and J are TRBV28 and TRBJ1-2; 12 bases map to TRBD1. The V gene's germline CDR1 is MDHEN and CDR2 SYDVKM. The junction had 11 bases not matched to a gene; V was cut back by 6 bases and J by 12 bases. This CDR3 comprises 14 residues. CDR3 nucleotide sequence: TGTGCCAGCAGGCTACCGGGACAGGGGGCGCGAAACACCTTC. Its translation is CASRLPGQGARNTF.

The chain combines TRBV5-8 with TRBJ1-6, with 8 bases identical to TRBD1. The trim removed 1 base at V and 13 bases at J, leaving 10 bases unmatched. Germline V lookup: CDR1 SGHTS, CDR2 YDEGEE. The CDR3 is 15 amino acids. The CDR3 reads CASSLTDQGAKPLHF. CDR3 bases: TGTGCCAGCAGCTTGACGGATCAGGGGGCTAAGCCCCTCCACTTT.

A few counts support this clone. The chain joins TRBV7-9 to TRBJ1-5; 10 positions agree with TRBD1. In germline, CDR1 is SEHNR, CDR2 FQNEAQ (reference sequence). Trimming took 5 bases from V and 9 from J; bases not matched to a gene: 4. This CDR3 spans 13 amino acids. This CDR3 reads CASSPDRGSPQHF. The CDR3 DNA sequence: TGTGCCAGCAGCCCGGACAGGGGGTCGCCCCAGCATTTT.

V usage is TRBV7-6 and J usage is TRBJ2-1; 13 bases are a match to TRBD2. V trimming: 5 bases; J trimming: 0 bases; junction bases outside the gene matches: 7. The CDR3 spans 18 residues. CDR1 is SGHVS, CDR2 FNYEAQ, per germline. The CDR3 bases are TGTGCCAGCAGCCGAGGACTAGCGGGGGACAGCTCCTACAATGAGCAGTTCTTC. It encodes CASSRGLAGDSSYNEQFF.

This clone was picked up a small number of times. The chain carries TRBV29-1 and TRBJ2-5; tentatively, D is TRBD1 (5 bases). V lost 6 bases, J lost 5 bases, and 16 bases lay in between. Germline V CDR1 and CDR2: SQVTM, ANQGSEA. The CDR3 contains 13 residues. The CDR3 is CSVTLQGGETQYF. The CDR3 nucleotides are TGCAGCGTAACCCTCCAGGGTGGCGAGACCCAGTACTTC.

The V call is TRBV27, the J call TRBJ2-2; 9 nucleotides line up with TRBD2. Germline V CDR1 and CDR2: MNHEY, SMNVEV (reference sequence). With 6 bases clipped from V and 3 bases from J, the junction kept 5 bases outside the gene matches. The CDR3 has 15 residues. CDR3 DNA sequence: TGTGCCAGCAGCTCGGGACTAGCCGACACCGGGGAGCTGTTTTTT. It codes for CASSSGLADTGELFF.

The V call is TRBV27, the J call TRBJ2-7, with 9 nucleotides matching TRBD1. Germline V gene lookup returns CDR1 MNHEY and CDR2 SMNVEV (reference sequence). The CDR3 is made up of 13 amino acids. V lost 6 bases and J lost 10; bases outside the gene matches: 10. The CDR3 DNA reads TGTGCCAGCAGCCCGGGTACAGGGGGCGCACAGTACTTC. As protein: CASSPGTGGAQYF.

This chain joins TRBV28 and TRBJ2-7; TRBD1 agrees at 8 bases. Germline V gives CDR1 MDHEN, CDR2 SYDVKM. This CDR3 region has 14 residues. With V trimmed by 5 bases and J by 4 bases, 7 bases remained unmatched. The CDR3 spells CASSPGQGGYEQYF. CDR3 nucleotide sequence: TGTGCCAGCAGTCCCGGACAGGGTGGGTACGAGCAGTACTTC.

Note on this clone: One end of the junction fails to match germline, which may point to a read error. The chain recombines TRBV7-3 with TRBJ2-5; 7 nucleotides match TRBD1. The germline V gene has CDR1 SGHTA and CDR2 FQGTGA. The CDR3 covers 10 residues. CDR3 nucleotides: TGCGAAGGGGGCGGAGAGACCCAGTACTTC. Its protein product is CEGGGETQYF.

The chain employs TRBV5-6 and TRBJ1-5; TRBD1 matches 10 bases. The CDR3 extends over 14 amino acids. J gave up 9 bases and V 1 base, and 4 bases lay outside the gene matches. Germline loops: CDR1 SGHDT, CDR2 YYEEEE. This CDR3 is CASSLWGQGMPQHF. The CDR3, as DNA: TGTGCCAGCAGCTTGTGGGGACAGGGGATGCCCCAGCATTTT.

The chain is built from TRBV4-3 and TRBJ2-2; D not resolved. Germline V lookup: CDR1 LGHNA, CDR2 YSLEER. Trimming stripped 0 bases from V and 2 bases from J, with 4 bases between. The CDR3 length is 14 residues. The CDR3, as DNA: TGCGCCAGCAGCCAAGATAGAAACACCGGGGAGCTGTTTTTT. Amino acid sequence: CASSQDRNTGELFF.

This chain joins TRBV7-3 and TRBJ2-6; 8 nucleotides match TRBD1. CDR3 length: 18 amino acids. The germline gives CDR1 SGHTA, CDR2 FQGTGA. Losses at the gene ends were 5 bases for V and 0 bases for J; bases not matched to a gene: 9. CDR3 protein: CASSPGGVSSSGANVLTF. CDR3 in DNA: TGTGCCAGCAGCCCAGGGGGCGTTTCGAGCTCTGGGGCCAACGTCCTGACTTTC.

The sample holds a few counts of this clone. The chain couples TRBV19 to TRBJ1-5; D is ambiguous. Germline CDR1 and CDR2: LNHDA and SQIVND (reference sequence). Between the trimmed V and J ends, which lost 1 base and 4 bases, there was a span of 11 bases. The CDR3 sequence is 15 residues long. This CDR3 reads CASSIAGWGNQPQHF. CDR3 DNA sequence: TGTGCCAGTAGTATAGCGGGGTGGGGAAATCAGCCCCAGCATTTT.